The clone carrying this TCR beta chain was seen a handful of times. Its antigen is still unknown. The source of the sample is a study of T-cell reconstitution after alpha-beta-depleted transplantation in children. This CDR3 has 13 residues. Germline V gene sequence: CDR1 DFQATT, CDR2 SNEGSKA (reference sequence). With 6 bases removed from V and 1 base from J, the gap between germline ends came to 10 bases. This sample's TCRbeta library carried unique molecular identifier barcodes. TCRdb used MiXCR to reprocess the PCR reads, holding one entry per CDR3 protein. The sample records around 450,000 distinct CDR3 sequences, around 15% being singletons. Study-wide findings and caveats: Roughly two months post-transplant, alpha-beta T cells reportedly originated from several hundred graft clones that had expanded. At one year after transplant, newly produced T cells mostly accounted for T-cell counts and diversity. Diversity of TCRbeta at day 60 was high in some patients, arising from surviving recipient T cells and thymic progenitors.

The sequence was obtained from a boy less than two years old who had a stem cell transplant for Wiskott-Aldrich syndrome, so the T cells may come from the graft donor. The material sequenced was PBMCs, mostly from graft donor cells, taken 360 days after TCRalphabeta/CD19-depleted stem cell transplant. The gene calls are TRBV20-1 and TRBJ2-1; D unclear. In nucleotides, the CDR3 is TGCAGTGCCCCCTCCGGGTCCTACAATGAGCAGTTCTTC. It encodes CSAPSGSYNEQFF.